One sample yielded the 32 T cell receptor beta chains listed below, sequenced in a study of T cells in women clearing cervical HPV infection. Profiling relied on immunoSEQ multiplex PCR, and the TCRdb table lists in-frame clones only, not all of them. This listing includes tens of thousands of clones. The sequenced sample was blood buffy coat. These TCRs come from a woman between 18 and 69 years old with a cervical HPV16 infection that either progressed to CIN3+ or cleared (not recorded which).

As concerns this clone: The read finishes 3 residues shy of the CDR3 end, and the germline J gene is used to complete it. The chain employs TRBV10-1 and TRBJ2-1; TRBD2 matches at 7 bases. The germline V gene encodes CDR1 WNHNN and CDR2 SYGVQD (reference sequence). This CDR3 spans 15 amino acids. The junction had 7 bases not matched to a gene; V was cut back by 3 bases and J by 5 bases. The CDR3 spells CASSETSVPNNEQFF. The sequenced CDR3 bases are TGCGCCAGCAGTGAAACTAGCGTCCCGAACAATGAG.

Points on this clone: The read stops 3 residues short of the end of the CDR3; the missing end is completed from the germline J gene. The chain has TRBV20-1 and TRBJ2-5, with 13 bases lining up with TRBD2. From germline, CDR1 is DFQATT and CDR2 SNEGSKA (reference sequence). CDR3 size: 16 residues. After removal of 2 bases from V and 4 bases from J, the junction contained 7 bases not matched to a gene. CDR3 bases read: TGCAGTGCTAGATTCACTAGCGGGGGGGCCGGAGAGACC. Protein: CSARFTSGGAGET. The whole CDR3 region reads CSARFTSGGAGETQYF.

In regard to this clone: The CDR3 goes on 3 residues after the read ends, and that part is filled in from the germline J gene. The chain joins TRBV19 to TRBJ2-4; possible D gene TRBD1, 6 bases. Germline CDR1 is LNHDA and CDR2 is SQIVND (reference sequence). V lost 6 bases and J 0 bases, leaving 15 bases between the germline ends. The CDR3 is made up of 16 amino acids. The chain's CDR3 is CASRGGRTLAKNIQYF. The sequenced CDR3 bases are TGTGCCAGTAGAGGGGGACGGACTCTAGCCAAAAACATT.

For this clone: With the read ending 3 residues before the CDR3 end, the germline J gene is used to fill in that end. The J gene is TRBJ2-3, the V gene TRBV20-1, with 8 bases lining up with TRBD2. V gave up 5 bases and J gave up 2 bases; unmatched junction bases: 6. Germline V gene lookup returns CDR1 DFQATT and CDR2 SNEGSKA (reference sequence). CDR3 length: 14 residues. The CDR3 here is CSAAGGAHTDTQYF. The part of the CDR3 DNA that was read is TGCAGTGCTGCCGGGGGGGCCCACACAGATACG.

About this clone: The CDR3 extends 3 residues past the end of the read, so its final part is completed from the germline J gene. This rearrangement joins TRBV12-3 or TRBV12-4 to TRBJ1-1; D gene unclear. The CDR3 runs to 13 residues. The V end lost 7 bases, the J end lost 6 bases, and 15 bases lay between the germline ends. This chain's CDR3 is CASKYSKESEAFF. The sequenced part of the CDR3 DNA is TGTGCCAGCAAATATAGCAAGGAGTCTGAA.

This CDR3 is CASKAGYNSPLHF. Partial CDR3 DNA: TGTGCCAGCAAGGCAGGGTACAATTCACCC. This chain connects TRBV2 to TRBJ1-6; possibly TRBD1 for D (5 bases). Read sequence stops 3 residues before the CDR3 end, and the germline J gene provides the missing end. The ends were cut back, 7 bases at V and 7 bases at J, with 11 bases in the middle. The CDR3 covers 13 residues. Germline CDR1 and CDR2: SNHLY and FYNNEI.

Turning to this clone: The read terminates 3 residues ahead of where the CDR3 ends, so the germline J gene completes it. The V gene is TRBV29-1, the J gene TRBJ1-2; 7 nucleotides match TRBD1. Germline V CDR1 and CDR2: SQVTM, ANQGSEA. There are 12 residues in the CDR3. Partial CDR3 DNA: TGCTGCGCAGGGGGGACAAACTATGGC. Amino acids: CCAGGTNYG. Given in full, the CDR3 is CCAGGTNYGYTF.

With respect to this clone: The read falls 3 residues short of the CDR3 end, and the missing part is taken from the germline J gene. This chain connects TRBV18 to TRBJ2-7; D unclear. Germline V CDR1 and CDR2: KGHSH, LQKENI. This CDR3 comprises 13 residues. The V gene lost 3 bases and the J gene lost 4 bases, with 10 bases spanning the gap. The CDR3 bases that were read are TGTGCCAGCTCACCGAGCGCTCAGTACGAG. Encoded protein: CASSPSAQYE. The whole CDR3 is CASSPSAQYEQYF. Full variable domain (remainder filled in from reference TRBV18 and TRBJ2-7): NAGVMQNPRHLVRRRGQEARLRCSPMKGHSHVYWYRQLPEEGLKFMVYLQKENIIDESGMPKERFSAEFPKEGPSILRIQQVVRGDSAAYFCASSPSAQYEQYFGPGTRLTVT.

To note about this clone: The read ends 3 residues before the CDR3 terminus; that terminus is restored from the germline J gene. The chain links TRBV5-5 to TRBJ1-1, with a weak D call TRBD1 (6 bases). This CDR3 has 15 residues. Germline CDR1 is SGHKS and CDR2 is YYEKEE (reference sequence). Trimming shortened V by 5 bases and J by 3 bases, and 17 bases separated the two germline ends. The CDR3 bases that were read are TGTGCCAGCAGGGTGGGGGGGCGTGAGGACACTGAA. Translating it yields CASRVGGREDTE. The CDR3 reads in full as CASRVGGREDTEAFF.

A remark on this clone: The missing CDR3 end, 3 residues past where the read stops, is filled in from the germline J gene. The V gene is TRBV18, the J gene TRBJ2-3; the match to TRBD2 covers 9 bases. Germline V gene lookup returns CDR1 KGHSH and CDR2 LQKENI. The CDR3 length is 15 residues. Losses at the gene ends were 6 bases for V and 2 bases for J; bases not matched to a gene: 6. The CDR3 reads CASSSRLAATDTQYF. Incomplete CDR3 DNA: TGTGCCAGCTCGTCTCGACTAGCGGCCACAGATACG.

Regarding this clone: The sequenced fragment ends 3 residues before the CDR3 boundary, so the rest is inferred from the germline J gene. This same CDR3 is encoded by further DNA sequences in the sample. The chain has TRBV2 and TRBJ2-5, with TRBD1 as a possible D gene (5 bases). There are 15 residues in the CDR3. Trimming left V 2 bases short and J 1 base short, with 11 bases between. Per the germline V gene, CDR1 is SNHLY and CDR2 is FYNNEI. The CDR3 sequence is CASSEQGQGQETQYF. The DNA read from the CDR3 is TGTGCCAGCAGTGAACAAGGCCAGGGCCAAGAGACC.

A note on this clone: The observed sequence ends 3 residues before the CDR3 terminus, with the missing tail filled in from the germline J gene. J is TRBJ2-5 and V is TRBV6-2 or TRBV6-3, with D perhaps matching TRBD2 (5 bases). The V end lost 5 bases, the J end lost 1 base, and 17 bases lay between the germline ends. CDR1 is MNHEY, CDR2 SVGEGT, per germline. The CDR3 is 16 amino acids. The CDR3 bases that were read are TGTGCCAGCAGTACTTTGGCGGGTGGGCTCCAAGAGACC. The encoded protein is CASSTLAGGLQET. The CDR3 in its entirety is CASSTLAGGLQETQYF.

Points on this clone: The read ends 3 residues shy of where the CDR3 ends; the end is completed using the germline J gene. The rearrangement uses TRBV7-6 and TRBJ2-3; TRBD2 matches 10 bases. Trimming removed 3 bases from V and 6 bases from J; junction bases left unmatched: 6. Germline V lookup: CDR1 SGHVS, CDR2 FNYEAQ. The CDR3 contains 15 residues. The sequenced part of the CDR3 DNA is TGTGCCAGCAGCTTCCCCCCTAGCGGGGGTGATACG. Translating it yields CASSFPPSGGDT. The full CDR3 reads CASSFPPSGGDTQYF. Complete variable domain (other parts from reference TRBV7-6 and TRBJ2-3): GAGVSQSPRYKVTKRGQDVALRCDPISGHVSLYWYRQALGQGPEFLTYFNYEAQQDKSGLPNDRFSAERPEGSISTLTIQRTEQRDSAMYRCASSFPPSGGDTQYFGPGTRLTVL.

About this clone: The CDR3 is cut off 3 residues early in the read; its end comes from the germline J gene. The rearrangement joins TRBV19 to TRBJ1-2, with D unresolved. Trimming removed 3 bases from V and 6 bases from J, with 17 bases in between. The CDR3 is made up of 15 amino acids. Germline values: CDR1 LNHDA, CDR2 SQIVND (reference sequence). The CDR3 protein is CASSIPGMLGDGYTF. The DNA read from the CDR3 is TGTGCCAGTAGTATCCCGGGGATGCTGGGAGATGGC.

Comment on this clone: Coverage ceases 3 residues before the CDR3 finishes, and the germline J gene fills in the end. The rearrangement links TRBV18 to TRBJ1-2; D is ambiguous. This CDR3 has 14 residues. Germline values: CDR1 KGHSH, CDR2 LQKENI. The CDR3 DNA, read in part, is TGTGCCAGCTCACCAAGCGGGAGGGTCTACGAC. It encodes CASSPSGRVYD. The CDR3 as a whole reads CASSPSGRVYDYTF.

Notes on this clone: Sequencing ends 3 residues short of the CDR3 end; the germline J gene provides the rest. The J gene is TRBJ2-3, the V gene TRBV6-1; the match to TRBD2 covers 13 bases. V dropped 6 bases and J dropped 4; count of bases not matched to a gene: 7. CDR3 size: 16 residues. The germline V gene encodes CDR1 MNHNS and CDR2 SASEGT. The part of the CDR3 DNA that was read is TGTGCCAGCAGGGAAACTAGCGGGGGGGTCCCAGATACG. Translated, it gives CASRETSGGVPDT. The full CDR3 protein is CASRETSGGVPDTQYF.

About this clone: Read sequence stops 3 residues before the CDR3 end, and the germline J gene provides the missing end. This sequence joins TRBV5-1 and TRBJ2-1; the match to TRBD2 covers 9 bases. The CDR3 has 15 amino acids. The germline CDR1 and CDR2 sequences are SGHRS and YFSETQ. The J segment lost 5 bases and the V segment lost 5 bases, leaving 8 bases of the junction unmatched. The sequenced CDR3 bases are TGCGCCAGCAGTCGTGTAGCGGGGGTTAACAATGAG. The encoded protein is CASSRVAGVNNE. Given in full, the CDR3 is CASSRVAGVNNEQFF.

Comments on this clone: The sequenced fragment ends 3 residues before the CDR3 boundary, so the rest is inferred from the germline J gene. The rearrangement joins TRBV30 to TRBJ2-1, with 11 bases aligning to TRBD2. The length of the CDR3 is 15 residues. Germline lookup yields CDR1 GTSNPN and CDR2 SVGIG (reference sequence). With 4 bases clipped from V and 4 bases from J, the junction kept 6 bases outside the gene matches. The sequenced part of the CDR3 DNA is TGTGCCTGGACTAAATCTAGCGGGAGGTACAATGAG. It translates to CAWTKSSGRYNE. The CDR3 reads in full as CAWTKSSGRYNEQFF. Complete variable domain (other parts from reference TRBV30 and TRBJ2-1): SQTIHQWPATLVQPVGSPLSLECTVEGTSNPNLYWYRQAAGRGLQLLFYSVGIGQISSEVPQNLSASRPQDRQFILSSKKLLLSDSGFYLCAWTKSSGRYNEQFFGPGTRLTVL.

With regard to this clone: The CDR3 end falls 3 residues outside the read, so it is completed with the germline J gene. The chain has TRBV10-3 and TRBJ1-5, with D possibly being TRBD1 (6 bases). Between the trimmed V and J ends, which lost 0 bases and 3 bases, there was a span of 15 bases. The length of the CDR3 is 17 residues. Germline CDR1 is ENHRY and CDR2 is SYGVKD. CDR3 in amino acids: CAISESRAGAYNQPQHF. Incomplete CDR3 DNA: TGTGCCATCAGTGAGTCAAGGGCGGGGGCCTACAATCAGCCC.

For this clone: The read comes to an end 3 residues before the CDR3 does, leaving the germline J gene to fill in the end. The gene calls are TRBV30 and TRBJ1-2; no clear D gene. The CDR3 runs to 14 residues. The ends were cut back, 1 base at V and 4 bases at J, with 13 bases in the middle. The germline CDR1 and CDR2 sequences are GTSNPN and SVGIG (reference sequence). CDR3 sequence reads: CAWSGRGALYGYTF. CDR3 DNA (partial): TGTGCCTGGAGTGGACGGGGAGCCCTCTATGGC.

About this clone: The read comes to an end 3 residues before the CDR3 does, leaving the germline J gene to fill in the end. This chain connects TRBV18 to TRBJ2-7; 8 bases fit TRBD2. Germline values: CDR1 KGHSH, CDR2 LQKENI. The CDR3 consists of 17 residues. V dropped 3 bases and J dropped 0; count of bases not matched to a gene: 10. CDR3 sequence reads: CASSPGGGTTTSYEQYF. The covered CDR3 bases are TGTGCCAGCTCACCCGGCGGGGGGACTACCACCTCCTACGAG.

CDR3 DNA, as far as it was read: TGTGCCTGGAGTATGTCTTGGGGGGGTGGC. As protein: CAWSMSWGGG. The complete CDR3 sequence is CAWSMSWGGGYTF. This sequence joins TRBV30 and TRBJ1-2; TRBD1 is a possible D gene (5 bases). Read sequence stops 3 residues before the CDR3 end, and the germline J gene provides the missing end. This CDR3 contains 13 residues. The ends were cut back, 2 bases at V and 7 bases at J, with 14 bases in the middle. The germline gives CDR1 GTSNPN, CDR2 SVGIG (reference sequence).

With regard to this clone: The read finishes 3 residues shy of the CDR3 end, and the germline J gene is used to complete it. The genes are TRBV2 and TRBJ2-7; D may be TRBD2 (5 bases). The CDR3 length is 12 residues. The germline CDR1 and CDR2 sequences are SNHLY and FYNNEI. V was clipped by 8 bases and J by 6 bases, with 14 bases between them. The sequenced part of the CDR3 DNA is TGTGCCAGCGAGTTGGCCCGGGGCGAG. This encodes CASELARGE. The entire CDR3 protein is CASELARGEQYF.

Concerning this clone: The read ends 3 residues before the CDR3 terminus; that terminus is restored from the germline J gene. V is TRBV20-1 and J is TRBJ2-7; D might be TRBD1 (6 bases). CDR3 length: 13 residues. Germline-derived CDR1 and CDR2 are DFQATT and SNEGSKA (reference sequence). V dropped 2 bases and J dropped 4 bases, with 12 bases sitting between them. The part of the CDR3 DNA that was read is TGCAGTGCTAGACGGACAGAGTTATACGAG. Its translation: CSARRTELYE. Given in full, the CDR3 is CSARRTELYEQYF.

With regard to this clone: The CDR3 end is not reached by the read, which stops 3 residues before it; the germline J gene fills it in. The genes are TRBV4-1 and TRBJ2-5; possibly TRBD2 for D (6 bases). Germline V CDR1 and CDR2: MGHRA, YSYEKL. The length of the CDR3 is 14 residues. V lost 0 bases and J 5 bases, leaving 10 bases between the germline ends. CDR3 bases read: TGCGCCAGCAGCCAAGATTTGCTAGCGGAGACC. Protein sequence: CASSQDLLAET. The whole CDR3 region reads CASSQDLLAETQYF.

Worth noting for this clone: The read halts 3 residues ahead of the CDR3 end, with the missing end drawn from the germline J gene. The J gene is TRBJ1-1, the V gene TRBV29-1; 7 bases align to TRBD1. The J segment lost 0 bases and the V segment lost 6 bases, leaving 1 base of the junction unmatched. Germline loops: CDR1 SQVTM, CDR2 ANQGSEA. This CDR3 is 12 amino acids long. Partial CDR3 DNA: TGCAGCGTGGGGACAGTGAACACTGAA. This codes for CSVGTVNTE. Given in full, the CDR3 is CSVGTVNTEAFF. The whole variable domain, filled in from reference TRBV29-1 and TRBJ1-1, reads SAVISQKPSRDICQRGTSLTIQCQVDSQVTMMFWYRQQPGQSLTLIATANQGSEATYESGFVIDKFPISRPNLTFSTLTVSNMSPEDSSIYLCSVGTVNTEAFFGQGTRLTVV.

Of note for this clone: Read sequence stops 3 residues before the CDR3 end, and the germline J gene provides the missing end. J is TRBJ2-1 and V is TRBV29-1; 13 nucleotides match TRBD2. The CDR3 has 14 residues. V lost 7 bases, J lost 7 bases, and 7 bases stayed unmatched. Germline V gives CDR1 SQVTM, CDR2 ANQGSEA. The sequenced CDR3 bases are TGCAGCGCAACTAGCGGGGGGGACCTTAATGAG. Protein sequence: CSATSGGDLNE. In full, the CDR3 is CSATSGGDLNEQFF.

To note about this clone: The CDR3 goes on 3 residues after the read ends, and that part is filled in from the germline J gene. The V call is TRBV29-1, the J call TRBJ1-2; D gene uncertain. CDR3 length equals 12 residues. V lost 4 bases and J lost 0, with 6 bases in between. Per germline, CDR1 SQVTM and CDR2 ANQGSEA. CDR3 DNA, as far as it was read: TGCAGCGTTGGGCCGCCTAACTATGGC. Its translation: CSVGPPNYG. The full CDR3 protein reads CSVGPPNYGYTF.

This CDR3 reads CASSYSASWETQYF. The DNA read from the CDR3 is TGTGCCAGCAGTTACTCAGCGTCCTGGGAGACC. The V gene is TRBV6-2 or TRBV6-3, the J gene TRBJ2-5, with D unclear. The read gets to within 3 residues of the CDR3 end, and the germline J gene fills in the rest. V was trimmed by 0 bases and J by 5 bases, leaving 10 bases between them. CDR1 and CDR2 (germline): MNHEY, SVGEGT. The CDR3 is 14 amino acids.

A note on this clone: With the read ending 3 residues before the CDR3 end, the germline J gene is used to fill in that end. This chain connects TRBV4-1 to TRBJ1-1; 8 bases map to TRBD1. The CDR3 runs to 14 residues. V was clipped by 6 bases and J by 5 bases; unmatched bases: 8. Germline V gene sequence: CDR1 MGHRA, CDR2 YSYEKL. The covered CDR3 bases are TGCGCCAGCAGGCTAACAGGGGGAGGAACTGAA. Translating it yields CASRLTGGGTE. The complete CDR3 sequence is CASRLTGGGTEAFF.

A remark on this clone: The CDR3 end falls 3 residues outside the read, so it is completed with the germline J gene. This rearrangement joins TRBV3-1 (or the pseudogene TRBV3-2) to TRBJ2-7, with 15 bases matching TRBD2. The germline V gene encodes CDR1 LGHDT and CDR2 YNNKEL (reference sequence). The CDR3 is made up of 16 amino acids. Unmatched junction bases numbered 3, after V lost 1 base and J lost 5 bases. CDR3 bases read: TGTGCCAGCAGCCAAGGGACTAGCGGGAGGGTTGACGAG. It is translated as CASSQGTSGRVDE. The whole CDR3 is CASSQGTSGRVDEQYF.

With respect to this clone: The read terminates 3 residues before the CDR3 end, so the remaining end is supplied by the germline J gene. This sequence joins TRBV29-1 and TRBJ2-5, with D uncertain. Trimming removed 4 bases from V and 4 bases from J, with 7 bases in between. CDR1 and CDR2 from the germline V gene are SQVTM and ANQGSEA. The CDR3 contains 11 residues. Here the CDR3 reads CSVVGIETQYF. The part of the CDR3 DNA that was read is TGCAGCGTTGTTGGCATAGAGACC. Variable domain in full (rest from reference TRBV29-1 and TRBJ2-5): SAVISQKPSRDICQRGTSLTIQCQVDSQVTMMFWYRQQPGQSLTLIATANQGSEATYESGFVIDKFPISRPNLTFSTLTVSNMSPEDSSIYLCSVVGIETQYFGPGTRLLVL.